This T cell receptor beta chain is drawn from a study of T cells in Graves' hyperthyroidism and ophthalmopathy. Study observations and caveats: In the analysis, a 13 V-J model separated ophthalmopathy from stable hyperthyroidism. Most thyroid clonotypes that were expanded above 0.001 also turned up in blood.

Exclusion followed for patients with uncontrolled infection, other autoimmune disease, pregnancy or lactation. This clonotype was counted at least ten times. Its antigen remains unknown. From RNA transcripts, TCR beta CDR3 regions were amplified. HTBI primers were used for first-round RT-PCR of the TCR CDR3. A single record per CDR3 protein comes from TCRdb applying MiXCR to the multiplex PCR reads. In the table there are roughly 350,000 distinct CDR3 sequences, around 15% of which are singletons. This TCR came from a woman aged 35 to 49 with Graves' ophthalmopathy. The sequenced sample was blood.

This CDR3 reads CASSKSQGRASYSNQPQHF. CDR3 bases: TGTGCCAGCAGCAAGTCACAGGGAAGGGCCTCCTATAGCAATCAGCCCCAGCATTTT. This rearrangement joins TRBV7-8 to TRBJ1-5; TRBD1 is a possible D gene (6 bases). V was trimmed by 5 bases and J by 0 bases, leaving 23 bases between them. This CDR3 has 19 residues. Germline values: CDR1 SGHVS, CDR2 FQNEAQ. Combining the CDR3 with reference TRBV7-8 and TRBJ1-5 gives the whole variable domain GAGVSQSPRYKVAKRGQDVALRCDPISGHVSLFWYQQALGQGPEFLTYFQNEAQLDKSGLPSDRFFAERPEGSVSTLKIQRTQQEDSAVYLCASSKSQGRASYSNQPQHFGDGTRLSIL.